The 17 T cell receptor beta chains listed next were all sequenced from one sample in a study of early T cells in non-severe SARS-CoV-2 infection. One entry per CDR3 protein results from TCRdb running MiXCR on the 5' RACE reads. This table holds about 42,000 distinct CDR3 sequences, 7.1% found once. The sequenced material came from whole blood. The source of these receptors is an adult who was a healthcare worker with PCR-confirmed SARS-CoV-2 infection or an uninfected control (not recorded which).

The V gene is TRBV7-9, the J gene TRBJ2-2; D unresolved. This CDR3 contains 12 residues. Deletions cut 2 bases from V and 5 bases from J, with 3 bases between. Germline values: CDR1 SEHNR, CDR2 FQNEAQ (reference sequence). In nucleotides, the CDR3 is TGTGCCAGCAGCTTATCTACCGGGGAGCTGTTTTTT. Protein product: CASSLSTGELFF.

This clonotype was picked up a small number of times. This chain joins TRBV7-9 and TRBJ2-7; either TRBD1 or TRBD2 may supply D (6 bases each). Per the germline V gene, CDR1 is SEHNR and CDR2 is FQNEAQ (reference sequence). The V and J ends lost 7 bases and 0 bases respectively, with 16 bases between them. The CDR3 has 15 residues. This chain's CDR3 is CASNPPRGPSYEQYF. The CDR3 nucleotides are TGTGCCAGCAATCCCCCCCGGGGGCCCTCCTACGAGCAGTACTTC.

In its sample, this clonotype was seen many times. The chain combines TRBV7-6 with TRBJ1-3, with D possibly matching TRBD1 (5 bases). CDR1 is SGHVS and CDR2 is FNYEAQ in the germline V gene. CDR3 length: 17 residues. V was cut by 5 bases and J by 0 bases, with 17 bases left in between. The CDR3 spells CASSPEVDTSSGNTIYF. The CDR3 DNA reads TGTGCCAGCAGCCCCGAGGTGGACACCAGCTCTGGAAACACCATATATTTT.

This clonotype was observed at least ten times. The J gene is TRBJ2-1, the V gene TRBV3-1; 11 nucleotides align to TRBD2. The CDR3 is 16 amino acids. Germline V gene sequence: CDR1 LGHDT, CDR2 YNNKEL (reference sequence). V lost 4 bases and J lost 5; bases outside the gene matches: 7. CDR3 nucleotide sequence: TGTGCCAGCAGCCTAGCGGGGGGGCTCGCCGACAATGAGCAGTTCTTC. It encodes CASSLAGGLADNEQFF.

The CDR3 DNA reads TGTGCCAGCAGTTTAGGAGCCGGCGCTTTCTTT. It encodes CASSLGAGAFF. The genes are TRBV12-3 or TRBV12-4 and TRBJ1-1, with D hard to call. V lost 1 base, J lost 11 bases, and 8 bases lay in between. This CDR3 contains 11 residues.

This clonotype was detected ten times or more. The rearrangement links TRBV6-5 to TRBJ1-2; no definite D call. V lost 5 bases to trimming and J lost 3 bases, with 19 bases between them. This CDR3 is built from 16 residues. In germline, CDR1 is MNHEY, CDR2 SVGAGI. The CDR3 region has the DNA TGTGCCAGCAGTCCTACCCCCTACCTTGGCCACTATGGCTACACCTTC. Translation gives CASSPTPYLGHYGYTF.

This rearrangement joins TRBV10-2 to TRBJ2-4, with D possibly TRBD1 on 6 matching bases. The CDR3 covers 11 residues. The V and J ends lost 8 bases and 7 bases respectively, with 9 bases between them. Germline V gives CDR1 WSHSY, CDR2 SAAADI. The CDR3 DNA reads TGCGCCAGCGGTCAGGGGAACATTCAGTACTTC. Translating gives CASGQGNIQYF.

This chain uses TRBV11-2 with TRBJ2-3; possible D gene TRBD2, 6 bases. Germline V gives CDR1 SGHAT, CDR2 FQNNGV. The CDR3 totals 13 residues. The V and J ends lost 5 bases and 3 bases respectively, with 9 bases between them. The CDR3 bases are TGTGCCAGCAGCCGGGGGTTAACAGATACGCAGTATTTT. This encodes CASSRGLTDTQYF.

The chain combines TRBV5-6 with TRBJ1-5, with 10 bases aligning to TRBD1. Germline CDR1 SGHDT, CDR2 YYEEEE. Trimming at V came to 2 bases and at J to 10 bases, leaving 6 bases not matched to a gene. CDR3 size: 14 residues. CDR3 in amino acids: CASSLRDRGDPQHF. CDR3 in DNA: TGTGCCAGCAGCTTAAGGGACAGGGGCGATCCCCAGCATTTT.

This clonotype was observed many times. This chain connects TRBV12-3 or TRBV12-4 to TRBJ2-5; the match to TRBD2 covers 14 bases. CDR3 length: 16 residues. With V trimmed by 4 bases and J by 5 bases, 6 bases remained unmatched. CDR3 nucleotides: TGTGCCAGCAGTTGGGAGACTAGCGGGGGGGCGGAGACCCAGTACTTC. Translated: CASSWETSGGAETQYF.

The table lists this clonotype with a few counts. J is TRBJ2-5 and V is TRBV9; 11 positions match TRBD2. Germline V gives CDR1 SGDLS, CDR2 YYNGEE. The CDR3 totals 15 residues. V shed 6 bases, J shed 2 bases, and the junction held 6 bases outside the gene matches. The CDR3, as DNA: TGTGCCAGCAACGAGGGACTAGCGGCACAAGAGACCCAGTACTTC. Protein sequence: CASNEGLAAQETQYF.

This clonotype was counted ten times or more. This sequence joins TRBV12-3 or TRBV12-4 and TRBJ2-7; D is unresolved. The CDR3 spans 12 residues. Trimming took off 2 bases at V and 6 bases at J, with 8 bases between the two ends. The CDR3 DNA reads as TGTGCCAGCAGTTTAATAGGGTCCGAGCAGTACTTC. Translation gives CASSLIGSEQYF.

The CDR3 sequence is CASGPDSGANVLTF. For the CDR3, the DNA is TGCGCCAGCGGCCCAGACTCTGGGGCCAACGTCCTGACTTTC. The chain employs TRBV5-1 and TRBJ2-6; D is unclear. Germline CDR1 is SGHRS and CDR2 is YFSETQ. Trimming removed 7 bases from V and 0 bases from J, with 8 bases in between. The CDR3 extends over 14 amino acids.

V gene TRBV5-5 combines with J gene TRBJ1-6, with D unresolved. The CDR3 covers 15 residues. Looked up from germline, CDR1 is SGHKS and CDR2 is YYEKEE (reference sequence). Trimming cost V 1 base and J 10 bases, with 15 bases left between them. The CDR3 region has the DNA TGTGCCAGCAGCTTGAATGGCACTCCTCTCTCACCCCTCCACTTT. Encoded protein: CASSLNGTPLSPLHF.

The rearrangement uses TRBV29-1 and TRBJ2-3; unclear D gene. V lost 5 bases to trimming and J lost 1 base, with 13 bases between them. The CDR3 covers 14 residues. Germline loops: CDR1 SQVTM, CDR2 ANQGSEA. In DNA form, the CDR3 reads TGCAGCGTTTTCCGGGTTTCCCGCACAGATACGCAGTATTTT. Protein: CSVFRVSRTDTQYF.

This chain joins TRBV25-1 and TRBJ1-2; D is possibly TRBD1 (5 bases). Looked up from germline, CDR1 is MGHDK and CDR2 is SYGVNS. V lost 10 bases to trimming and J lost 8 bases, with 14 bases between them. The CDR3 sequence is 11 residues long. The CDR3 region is CATRLGDGYTF. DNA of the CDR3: TGTGCCACCCGGCTTGGGGACGGCTACACCTTC.

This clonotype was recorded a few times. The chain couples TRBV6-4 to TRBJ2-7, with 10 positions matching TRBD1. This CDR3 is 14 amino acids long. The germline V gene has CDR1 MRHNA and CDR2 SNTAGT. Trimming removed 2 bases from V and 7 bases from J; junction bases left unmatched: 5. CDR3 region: CASSDGTGAGEQYF. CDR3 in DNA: TGTGCCAGCAGTGACGGGACAGGGGCTGGGGAGCAGTACTTC.